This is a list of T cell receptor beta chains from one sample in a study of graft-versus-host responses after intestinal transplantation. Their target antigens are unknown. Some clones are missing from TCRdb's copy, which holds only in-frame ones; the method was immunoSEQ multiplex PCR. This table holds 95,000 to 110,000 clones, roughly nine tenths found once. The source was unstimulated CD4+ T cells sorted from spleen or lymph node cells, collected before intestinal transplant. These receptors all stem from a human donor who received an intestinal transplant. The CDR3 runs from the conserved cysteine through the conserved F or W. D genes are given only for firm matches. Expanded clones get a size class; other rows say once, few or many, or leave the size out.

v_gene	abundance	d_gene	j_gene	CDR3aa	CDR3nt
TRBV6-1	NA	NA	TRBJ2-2	CASFRGTGELFF	TGTGCCAGCTTCCGAGGCACCGGGGAGCTGTTTTTT
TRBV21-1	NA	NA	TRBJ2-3	CASSSRLKGGRPPGTDTQYF	TGTGCCAGCAGCAGTAGACTGAAAGGGGGTCGCCCACCCGGCACAGATACGCAGTATTTT
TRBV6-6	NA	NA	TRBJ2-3	CASSQEADTQYF	TGTGCCAGCAGCCAGGAGGCAGATACGCAGTATTTT
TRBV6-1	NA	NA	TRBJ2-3	CASSEAILFRAWGDTQYF	TGTGCCAGCAGTGAAGCGATCCTGTTCAGGGCCTGGGGAGATACGCAGTATTTT
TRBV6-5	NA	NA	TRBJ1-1	CASSERGEDTEAFF	TGTGCCAGCAGTGAACGGGGTGAGGACACTGAAGCTTTCTTT
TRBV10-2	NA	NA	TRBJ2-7	CASSSRATYEQYF	TGCGCCAGCAGTTCCCGGGCGACCTACGAGCAGTACTTC
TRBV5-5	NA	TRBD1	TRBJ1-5	CASSLAVPGTANQPQHF	TGTGCCAGCAGCTTGGCCGTGCCCGGGACAGCTAATCAGCCCCAGCATTTT
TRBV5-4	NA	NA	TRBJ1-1	CASSYQRGGSTEAFF	TGTGCCAGCAGCTACCAGCGGGGGGGCAGCACTGAAGCTTTCTTT
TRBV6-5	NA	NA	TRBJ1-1	CASSVGLMNTEAFF	TGTGCCAGCAGTGTTGGACTGATGAACACTGAAGCTTTCTTT
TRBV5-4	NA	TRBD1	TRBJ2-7	CASSQDRGVREQYF	TGTGCCAGCAGCCAAGACAGGGGGGTTCGGGAGCAGTACTTC
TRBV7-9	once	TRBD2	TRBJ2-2	CASSLGVLAGVGELFF	TGTGCCAGCAGCTTAGGGGTACTAGCGGGAGTCGGGGAGCTGTTTTTT
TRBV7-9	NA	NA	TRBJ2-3	CASSLGLAGGSTDTQYF	TGTGCCAGCAGCTTAGGGCTAGCTGGGGGAAGCACAGATACGCAGTATTTT
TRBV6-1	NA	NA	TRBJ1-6	CAISVASRAEDSPLHF	TGTGCCATCAGTGTGGCCAGCAGGGCTGAGGATTCACCCCTCCACTTT
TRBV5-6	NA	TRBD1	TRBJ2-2	CASSVTGANTGELFF	TGTGCCAGCAGCGTTACAGGGGCGAACACCGGGGAGCTGTTTTTT
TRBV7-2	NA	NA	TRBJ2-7	CASGRTPDYEQYF	TGTGCCAGCGGAAGGACACCCGATTACGAGCAGTACTTC
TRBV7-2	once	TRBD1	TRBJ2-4	CASSVQGKNIQYF	TGTGCCAGCAGCGTACAGGGGAAAAACATTCAGTACTTC
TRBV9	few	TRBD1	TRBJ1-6	CASSVGQGGNSPLHF	TGTGCCAGCAGCGTTGGACAGGGAGGTAATTCACCCCTCCACTTT
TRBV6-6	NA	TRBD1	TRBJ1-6	CASSTVTGGNSPLHF	TGTGCCAGCAGTACGGTGACAGGGGGTAATTCACCCCTCCACTTT
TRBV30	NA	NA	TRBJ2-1	CAWKEGADEQFF	TGTGCCTGGAAGGAGGGTGCTGATGAGCAGTTCTTC
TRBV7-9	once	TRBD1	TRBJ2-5	CASSLTGAREQYF	TGTGCCAGCAGCTTAACAGGGGCCAGAGAGCAGTACTTC
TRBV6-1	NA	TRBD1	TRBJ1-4	CASRQGGEKLFF	TGTGCCAGCCGACAGGGTGGTGAAAAACTGTTTTTT
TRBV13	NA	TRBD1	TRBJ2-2	CASSLGTGGSAPGMTGELFF	TGTGCCAGCAGCTTGGGTACAGGGGGCTCCGCGCCAGGGATGACCGGGGAGCTGTTTTTT
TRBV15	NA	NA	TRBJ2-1	CATSKAGQINNEQFF	TGTGCCACCAGCAAAGCGGGACAGATAAACAATGAGCAGTTCTTC
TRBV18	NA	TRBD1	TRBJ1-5	CASSPIQGAGEPQHF	TGTGCCAGCTCACCGATACAGGGGGCCGGGGAGCCCCAGCATTTT
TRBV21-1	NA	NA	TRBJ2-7	CASSTYGASGADYEQYF	TGTGCCAGCAGCACATACGGGGCTAGCGGGGCCGACTACGAGCAGTACTTC
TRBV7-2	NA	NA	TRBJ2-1	CASSRQAGMSYNEQFF	TGTGCCAGCAGCCGACAGGCAGGAATGTCCTACAATGAGCAGTTCTTC
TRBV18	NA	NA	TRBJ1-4	CASSPGSSATNEKLFF	TGTGCCAGCTCACCAGGGTCGTCGGCCACTAATGAAAAACTGTTTTTT
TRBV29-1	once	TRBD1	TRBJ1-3	CSVRQGVRGNTIYF	TGCAGCGTCAGACAGGGGGTGAGGGGAAACACCATATATTTT
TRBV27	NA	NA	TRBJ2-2	CASSLYLAAENTGELFF	TGTGCCAGCAGTTTATATTTGGCAGCGGAAAACACCGGGGAGCTGTTTTTT
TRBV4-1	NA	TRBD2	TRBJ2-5	CASSQAASGGAETQYF	TGCGCCAGCAGCCAAGCCGCAAGCGGGGGGGCGGAGACCCAGTACTTC
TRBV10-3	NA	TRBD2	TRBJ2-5	CATGREREETQYF	TGTGCCACCGGGCGGGAGAGAGAGGAGACCCAGTACTTC
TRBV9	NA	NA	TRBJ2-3	CASRDFPDTQYF	TGTGCCAGCAGGGACTTTCCAGATACGCAGTATTTT
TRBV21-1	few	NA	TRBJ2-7	CASSGTCGEQYF	TGTGCCAGCAGCGGGACTTGCGGCGAGCAGTACTTC
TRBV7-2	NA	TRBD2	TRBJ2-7	CASSLAYSGGAYEQYF	TGTGCCAGCAGCTTAGCCTATAGCGGGGGGGCCTACGAGCAGTACTTC
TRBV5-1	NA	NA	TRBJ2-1	CASSLGDQNNEQFF	TGCGCCAGCAGCTTGGGCGACCAGAACAATGAGCAGTTCTTC
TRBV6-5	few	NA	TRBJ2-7	CASSYRGHIHEQYF	TGTGCCAGCAGTTACCGGGGACATATCCACGAGCAGTACTTC
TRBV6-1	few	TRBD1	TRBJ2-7	CASSERDRELVEQYF	TGTGCCAGCAGTGAACGGGACAGGGAGCTTGTCGAGCAGTACTTC
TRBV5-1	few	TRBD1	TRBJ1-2	CASSLDPTDRGDGYTF	TGCGCCAGCAGCTTGGACCCAACGGACAGGGGAGATGGCTACACCTTC
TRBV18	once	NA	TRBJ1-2	CASSPGVPFYGYTF	TGTGCCAGCTCACCGGGGGTTCCCTTCTATGGCTACACCTTC
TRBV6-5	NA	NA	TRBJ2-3	CASASGHLSTDTQYF	TGTGCCAGCGCCAGTGGGCACCTGAGCACAGATACGCAGTATTTT
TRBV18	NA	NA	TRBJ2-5	CASAPPAGQKGETQYF	TGTGCCAGCGCCCCGCCGGCTGGACAAAAGGGAGAGACCCAGTACTTC
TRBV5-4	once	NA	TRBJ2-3	CASSLRRAAADTQYF	TGTGCCAGCAGCTTGAGGAGAGCGGCCGCAGATACGCAGTATTTT
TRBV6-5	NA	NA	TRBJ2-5	CASTRGAFETQYF	TGTGCCAGCACAAGGGGGGCATTCGAGACCCAGTACTTC
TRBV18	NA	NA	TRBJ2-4	CASSPGQGAIRTIQYF	TGTGCCAGCTCACCCGGGCAGGGAGCTATCCGGACCATTCAGTACTTC
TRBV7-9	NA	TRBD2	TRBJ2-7	CASSASGGEPYEQYF	TGTGCCAGCAGTGCTAGCGGGGGCGAACCCTACGAGCAGTACTTC
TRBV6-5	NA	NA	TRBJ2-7	CAAAQGRNYEQYF	TGTGCGGCAGCCCAGGGGAGGAACTACGAGCAGTACTTC
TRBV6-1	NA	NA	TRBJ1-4	CASSRLPGPQEKLFF	TGTGCCAGCAGTCGGCTACCGGGGCCGCAGGAAAAACTGTTTTTT
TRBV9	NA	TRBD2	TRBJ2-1	CASSVLAGGNEQFF	TGTGCCAGCAGCGTTTTAGCGGGGGGCAATGAGCAGTTCTTC
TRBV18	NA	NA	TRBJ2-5	CASSPPGDTTRGDQYF	TGTGCCAGCTCACCACCTGGGGATACGACGCGGGGAGACCAGTACTTC
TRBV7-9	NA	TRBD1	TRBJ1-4	CASSLTRTGVREKLFF	TGTGCCAGCAGCTTAACGAGGACAGGGGTCCGTGAAAAACTGTTTTTT
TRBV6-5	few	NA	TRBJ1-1	CASSYSMVKGAFF	TGTGCCAGCAGTTACTCGATGGTCAAGGGGGCTTTCTTT
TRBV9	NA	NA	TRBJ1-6	CASSVEGWNSPLHF	TGTGCCAGCAGCGTAGAGGGTTGGAATTCACCCCTCCACTTT
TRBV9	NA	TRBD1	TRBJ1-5	CASSPEDRGQGQPQHF	TGTGCCAGCAGCCCTGAAGACAGGGGGCAGGGTCAGCCCCAGCATTTT
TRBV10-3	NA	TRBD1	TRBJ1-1	CANRDRGEAFF	TGTGCCAACCGGGACAGGGGTGAAGCTTTCTTT
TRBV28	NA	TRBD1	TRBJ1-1	CASRQRTTGGTEAFF	TGTGCCAGCAGGCAACGGACGACAGGGGGCACTGAAGCTTTCTTT
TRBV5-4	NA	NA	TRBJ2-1	CASSLGREAFWNEQFF	TGTGCCAGCAGCTTGGGTAGGGAAGCCTTCTGGAATGAGCAGTTCTTC
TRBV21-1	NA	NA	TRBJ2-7	CASSKERTVKEQYF	TGTGCCAGCAGCAAAGAGAGGACAGTAAAAGAGCAGTACTTC
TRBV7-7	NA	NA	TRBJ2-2	CASSLSSGPNTGELFF	TGTGCCAGCAGCTTATCGAGCGGCCCCAACACCGGGGAGCTGTTTTTT
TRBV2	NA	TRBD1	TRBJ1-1	CASSGNQGAEAFF	TGTGCCAGCAGTGGGAATCAGGGGGCGGAGGCTTTCTTT